Shown below are 4 T cell receptor beta chains from a single sample sequenced in a study of technical replicates of blood from a few donors. Assay used: immunoSEQ multiplex PCR; TCRdb lists only in-frame clones, some missing. The table shows tens of thousands of clones, with just under 95% occurring only once. Sequencing used T cells isolated from PBMCs. These TCRs come from a human donor in good health.

V is TRBV28 and J is TRBJ2-5; D possibly corresponds to TRBD1 (7 bases). Germline lookup yields CDR1 MDHEN and CDR2 SYDVKM. The CDR3 loop spans 15 amino acids. Trimming took 6 bases from V and 0 from J, leaving 14 bases between them. CDR3 nucleotide sequence: TGTGCCAGCAGGCGGGACAGATTGTACCAAGAGACCCAGTACTTC. It encodes CASRRDRLYQETQYF.

V is TRBV27 and J is TRBJ2-2; perhaps TRBD2 as D (6 bases). The CDR3 covers 16 residues. V shed 3 bases and J shed 0 bases, with 11 bases lying between them. Germline CDR1 and CDR2: MNHEY and SMNVEV (reference sequence). The CDR3 loop is CASSLRDSPNTGELFF. CDR3 nucleotides: TGTGCCAGCAGTTTGAGGGACTCTCCGAACACCGGGGAGCTGTTTTTT.

Remarks on this clone: Given the absence of the conserved phenylalanine or tryptophan at the CDR3 end, a read error is likely. The DNA is omitted, as the CDR3 cannot be located on it reliably, and the CDR3 follows TCRdb's listing. The chain carries TRBV7-9 and TRBJ2-7; TRBD2 is taken as the D call from the table, unchecked against the DNA. The CDR3 numbers 12 amino acids, ends counted. Germline CDR1 is SEHNR and CDR2 is FQNEAQ (reference sequence). This CDR3 is CASSLAGTSLAL.

The chain employs TRBV18 and TRBJ2-3, with 8 bases lining up with TRBD2. Germline CDR1 and CDR2: KGHSH and LQKENI. The CDR3 spans 15 residues. V was pared by 2 bases and J by 2 bases, with 3 bases of the junction left unmatched. CDR3 sequence reads: CASSPTSGLTDTQYF. The CDR3 DNA reads TGTGCCAGCTCACCAACTAGCGGCCTCACAGATACGCAGTATTTT.